These T cell receptor beta chains were read from a single sample in a study of blood T cell repertoires in COVID-19. Profiled with immunoSEQ multiplex PCR; TCRdb holds only in-frame clones, not every one. Here the sample spans 450,000 or so clones, 89% being singletons. Input material: peripheral blood. Receptors were obtained from a man aged 18 to 35 with COVID-19, enrolled during active disease. CDR3s include the opening cysteine and the closing phenylalanine or tryptophan. D genes are given only for firm matches. Clone sizes are given selectively: once, few, many, or a class where the clone is expanded.

j_gene: TRBJ1-1; v_gene: TRBV19; d_gene: TRBD1; abundance: NA; CDR3aa: CASNLSGQGQRTEAFF; CDR3nt: TGTGCCAGTAACTTATCCGGACAGGGCCAAAGGACTGAAGCTTTCTTT
j_gene: TRBJ1-2; v_gene: TRBV6-5; d_gene: TRBD1; abundance: NA; CDR3aa: CASRPDRDYGYTF; CDR3nt: TGTGCCAGCAGGCCGGACAGGGATTATGGCTACACCTTC
j_gene: TRBJ1-3; v_gene: TRBV30; d_gene: NA; abundance: NA; CDR3aa: CACSSRGPGNTIYF; CDR3nt: TGTGCCTGCTCGTCCAGGGGACCGGGAAACACCATATATTTT
j_gene: TRBJ2-7; v_gene: TRBV6-5; d_gene: TRBD2; abundance: NA; CDR3aa: CASSPGGDPTRQYF; CDR3nt: TGTGCCAGCAGTCCCGGGGGGGATCCTACGAGGCAGTACTTC
j_gene: TRBJ2-2; v_gene: TRBV4-1; d_gene: TRBD2; abundance: once; CDR3aa: CASSQVYGTSGSRTGELFF; CDR3nt: TGCGCCAGCAGCCAAGTATATGGGACTAGCGGGAGTCGCACCGGGGAGCTGTTTTTT
j_gene: TRBJ2-7; v_gene: TRBV11-2; d_gene: TRBD2; abundance: NA; CDR3aa: CASSRTSGSLEQYF; CDR3nt: TGTGCCAGCAGTAGGACTAGCGGGAGTCTCGAGCAGTACTTC
j_gene: TRBJ2-4; v_gene: TRBV6-1; d_gene: NA; abundance: NA; CDR3aa: CASSDVGAENIQYF; CDR3nt: TGTGCCAGCAGTGATGTAGGAGCAGAAAACATTCAGTACTTC
j_gene: TRBJ2-7; v_gene: TRBV14; d_gene: NA; abundance: NA; CDR3aa: CAISLFHRGTYEQYF; CDR3nt: TGTGCCATTTCCCTCTTCCATCGGGGAACCTACGAGCAGTACTTC
j_gene: TRBJ2-5; v_gene: TRBV4-1; d_gene: NA; abundance: NA; CDR3aa: CASSQGQGKETQYF; CDR3nt: TGCGCCAGCAGCCAAGGTCAGGGAAAAGAGACCCAGTACTTC
j_gene: TRBJ2-7; v_gene: TRBV11-2; d_gene: NA; abundance: NA; CDR3aa: CASSFYSSYEQYF; CDR3nt: TGTGCCAGCAGCTTTTACTCTAGCTACGAGCAGTACTTC
j_gene: TRBJ2-7; v_gene: TRBV6-1; d_gene: TRBD2; abundance: NA; CDR3aa: CASSELAGGDEQYF; CDR3nt: TGTGCCAGCAGTGAACTAGCGGGAGGGGACGAGCAGTACTTC
j_gene: TRBJ2-6; v_gene: TRBV5-1; d_gene: NA; abundance: once; CDR3aa: CASSLADIVSGANVLTF; CDR3nt: TGCGCCAGCAGCTTGGCAGATATTGTCTCTGGGGCCAACGTCCTGACTTTC
j_gene: TRBJ2-7; v_gene: TRBV23-1; d_gene: TRBD1; abundance: NA; CDR3aa: CASSQGARDRYYEQYF; CDR3nt: TGCGCCAGCAGTCAAGGGGCCCGGGACAGATACTACGAGCAGTACTTC
j_gene: TRBJ1-2; v_gene: TRBV27; d_gene: TRBD1; abundance: NA; CDR3aa: CASSLTGGLYGYTF; CDR3nt: TGTGCCAGCAGTTTGACAGGGGGTCTCTATGGCTACACCTTC
j_gene: TRBJ2-7; v_gene: TRBV7-9; d_gene: TRBD2; abundance: NA; CDR3aa: CASSLAPGLAGSYEQYF; CDR3nt: TGTGCCAGCAGCTTAGCTCCGGGACTAGCGGGGAGCTACGAGCAGTACTTC
j_gene: TRBJ2-7; v_gene: TRBV19; d_gene: TRBD2; abundance: NA; CDR3aa: CASSIGLAGVRDEQYF; CDR3nt: TGTGCCAGTAGTATAGGACTAGCGGGAGTTCGCGACGAGCAGTACTTC
j_gene: TRBJ2-1; v_gene: TRBV18; d_gene: NA; abundance: NA; CDR3aa: CASSPPVRGSYNEQFF; CDR3nt: TGTGCCAGCTCACCACCAGTCCGCGGTTCCTACAATGAGCAGTTCTTC
j_gene: TRBJ1-6; v_gene: TRBV27; d_gene: TRBD1; abundance: NA; CDR3aa: CASSARQGLNSPLHF; CDR3nt: TGTGCCAGCAGTGCTCGACAGGGACTTAATTCACCCCTCCACTTT
j_gene: TRBJ1-2; v_gene: TRBV7-9; d_gene: NA; abundance: NA; CDR3aa: CASSLSTAQLGGYTF; CDR3nt: TGTGCCAGCAGCTTATCGACAGCCCAATTAGGTGGCTACACCTTC
j_gene: TRBJ1-1; v_gene: TRBV7-9; d_gene: NA; abundance: once; CDR3aa: CASSAQGQEAFF; CDR3nt: TGTGCCAGCAGCGCCCAGGGACAAGAAGCTTTCTTT
j_gene: TRBJ2-7; v_gene: TRBV5-5; d_gene: NA; abundance: NA; CDR3aa: CASSLQPGHSYEQYF; CDR3nt: TGTGCCAGCAGCTTGCAACCGGGACACAGCTACGAGCAGTACTTC
j_gene: TRBJ1-1; v_gene: TRBV19; d_gene: NA; abundance: NA; CDR3aa: CASRLGKTEAFF; CDR3nt: TGTGCCAGTAGACTAGGGAAGACTGAAGCTTTCTTT
j_gene: TRBJ1-4; v_gene: TRBV19; d_gene: TRBD1; abundance: NA; CDR3aa: CASSSQGARDEKLFF; CDR3nt: TGTGCCAGTAGTAGCCAGGGGGCGCGCGACGAAAAACTGTTTTTT
j_gene: TRBJ1-2; v_gene: TRBV5-4; d_gene: NA; abundance: NA; CDR3aa: CASSLTSGTESYGYTF; CDR3nt: TGTGCCAGCAGCTTAACATCAGGAACCGAATCTTATGGCTACACCTTC
j_gene: TRBJ2-1; v_gene: TRBV14; d_gene: TRBD2; abundance: NA; CDR3aa: CASSQFSGSSYNEQFF; CDR3nt: TGTGCCAGCAGCCAGTTTAGCGGGAGCTCCTACAATGAGCAGTTCTTC
j_gene: TRBJ2-7; v_gene: TRBV13; d_gene: TRBD1; abundance: NA; CDR3aa: CASSSIRGHYEQYF; CDR3nt: TGTGCCAGCAGCTCAATCAGGGGGCACTACGAGCAGTACTTC
j_gene: TRBJ2-1; v_gene: TRBV11-2; d_gene: NA; abundance: NA; CDR3aa: CASSPDGQSYNEQFF; CDR3nt: TGTGCCAGCAGCCCCGATGGGCAGTCCTACAATGAGCAGTTCTTC
j_gene: TRBJ2-3; v_gene: TRBV15; d_gene: TRBD2; abundance: NA; CDR3aa: CATSRVGLAGTYF; CDR3nt: TGTGCCACCAGCAGAGTGGGACTAGCGGGGACGTATTTT
j_gene: TRBJ2-7; v_gene: TRBV6-6; d_gene: TRBD1; abundance: NA; CDR3aa: CASSRGQGGYEQYF; CDR3nt: TGTGCCAGCAGCCGGGGACAGGGGGGGTACGAGCAGTACTTC
j_gene: TRBJ2-4; v_gene: TRBV2; d_gene: TRBD2; abundance: NA; CDR3aa: CASKSVAGGTYIQYF; CDR3nt: TGTGCCAGCAAATCGGTAGCGGGGGGGACCTACATTCAGTACTTC
j_gene: TRBJ1-5; v_gene: TRBV5-5; d_gene: TRBD1; abundance: NA; CDR3aa: CASSPRTGNRDQPQHF; CDR3nt: TGTGCCAGCAGCCCTAGGACAGGGAATAGGGATCAGCCCCAGCATTTT
j_gene: TRBJ2-1; v_gene: TRBV3-1/TRBV3-2; d_gene: TRBD2; abundance: once; CDR3aa: CASSQAFGGRAYNEQFF; CDR3nt: TGTGCCAGCAGCCAAGCATTCGGCGGGAGGGCCTACAATGAGCAGTTCTTC
j_gene: TRBJ2-7; v_gene: TRBV9; d_gene: TRBD2; abundance: NA; CDR3aa: CASSPPLGGTSSYEQYF; CDR3nt: TGTGCCAGCAGCCCCCCCCTTGGCGGGACTAGCTCCTACGAGCAGTACTTC
j_gene: TRBJ1-2; v_gene: TRBV3-1/TRBV3-2; d_gene: NA; abundance: NA; CDR3aa: CASSQGFEGYTF; CDR3nt: TGTGCCAGCAGCCAAGGTTTTGAGGGCTACACCTTC
j_gene: TRBJ1-2; v_gene: TRBV5-1; d_gene: TRBD1; abundance: NA; CDR3aa: CASSLTPGTGDNYGYTF; CDR3nt: TGCGCCAGCAGCTTGACGCCCGGGACAGGGGATAACTATGGCTACACCTTC
j_gene: TRBJ1-2; v_gene: TRBV7-9; d_gene: TRBD1; abundance: NA; CDR3aa: CASSARQGTNYGYTF; CDR3nt: TGTGCCAGCAGCGCACGACAGGGGACCAACTATGGCTACACCTTC
j_gene: TRBJ2-7; v_gene: TRBV18; d_gene: TRBD1; abundance: few; CDR3aa: CASSRDRDEQYF; CDR3nt: TGTGCCAGCTCACGCGACAGGGACGAGCAGTACTTC
j_gene: TRBJ1-1; v_gene: TRBV4-1; d_gene: TRBD1; abundance: NA; CDR3aa: CASSQVDREGRRAEAFF; CDR3nt: TGCGCCAGCAGCCAAGTTGACAGGGAAGGAAGGAGGGCTGAAGCTTTCTTT
j_gene: TRBJ2-3; v_gene: TRBV7-9; d_gene: TRBD2; abundance: NA; CDR3aa: CASSFFRGTSGTGTDTQYF; CDR3nt: TGTGCCAGCAGCTTTTTTAGAGGAACTAGCGGGACAGGCACAGATACGCAGTATTTT
j_gene: TRBJ1-5; v_gene: TRBV19; d_gene: TRBD1; abundance: NA; CDR3aa: CASSRRQGHQPQHF; CDR3nt: TGTGCCAGTAGTCGACGACAGGGGCATCAGCCCCAGCATTTT
j_gene: TRBJ2-7; v_gene: TRBV5-5; d_gene: TRBD1; abundance: NA; CDR3aa: CASSLAPRGLYEQYF; CDR3nt: TGTGCCAGCAGCTTGGCCCCCAGGGGGCTGTACGAGCAGTACTTC
j_gene: TRBJ2-7; v_gene: TRBV10-3; d_gene: NA; abundance: NA; CDR3aa: CAISQGQVEQYF; CDR3nt: TGTGCCATCAGCCAGGGTCAAGTCGAGCAGTACTTC